This paragraph reports one TCR beta chain. Its antigen is as yet unknown. The record originates from a study of cytomegalovirus exposure and HLA in healthy donors. Study findings and constraints: In vitro assays verified that a few CMV-associated chains recognized CMV antigens specifically.

The CDR3 consists of 15 residues. V shed 0 bases and J 9 bases; nucleotides not matched to a gene: 3. The germline V gene has CDR1 SGHNT and CDR2 YYREEE (reference sequence). Some clones are missing from TCRdb's copy, which holds only in-frame ones; the method was immunoSEQ multiplex PCR. The sample yields over 150,000 clones, 75% to 90% seen once. V gene TRBV5-4 combines with J gene TRBJ2-1; 13 bases match TRBD2. The TCR was taken from a man aged 18 to 30 in good health and CMV-seropositive. The material sequenced was PBMCs. The chain's CDR3 is CASSLGLAGGSEQFF. CDR3 in DNA: TGTGCCAGCAGCTTGGGACTAGCGGGGGGAAGTGAGCAGTTCTTC. Together with reference TRBV5-4 and TRBJ2-1, the CDR3 gives the full variable domain: ETGVTQSPTHLIKTRGQQVTLRCSSQSGHNTVSWYQQALGQGPQFIFQYYREEENGRGNFPPRFSGLQFPNYSSELNVNALELDDSALYLCASSLGLAGGSEQFFGPGTRLTVL.